This record looks at one T cell receptor beta chain sequence and its context. Its antigen specificity is not known. Within one base of it there is no much larger clone, and no base qualities were kept. This record comes from a study of T-cell reconstitution after alpha-beta-depleted transplantation in children (dated by TCRdb to the mid-2010s). Broadly, across the study: Using TCR repertoire profiling, the study followed T-cell immune reconstitution in a quantitative way in children after TCRalphabeta/CD19-depleted allogeneic hematopoietic cell transplantation. The paper's findings and limits, for the study overall: Over the following months the frequencies of hyperexpanded clones went down, and after one year T-cell counts and TCRbeta diversity were mostly credited to newly produced T cells. In some patients, high TCRbeta diversity at day 60 was attributed to recipient T cells and intrathymic progenitors that had survived conditioning. Apparently early alphabetaT-cell count recovery about two months after transplant reportedly relied on only several hundred rapidly expanded clones derived from non-depleted graft cells.

Read against the paper, the sample's treatment or condition label means: allogeneic hematopoietic cell transplantation with graft depleted of TCRalphabeta T cells and CD19 B cells. Transplant recipients were children who received TCRalphabeta/CD19-depleted allogeneic hematopoietic cell grafts. The method behind the library was PCR. The instrument given in TCRdb is Illumina HiSeq 2500. TCR libraries were prepared with molecular barcoding, using unique molecular identifiers to normalize TCRbeta repertoire quantification. TCRdb took the public reads, trimmed them with fastp at Q25, ran MiXCR for clone calling and kept in-frame beta chains. Rows are combined by CDR3 protein, so each entry shows the most common genes and DNA. The sample table lists hundreds of thousands of distinct CDR3 sequences, roughly 23% of them with a count of one. The top ten constitute 13% to 15% of the sample. The TCR originated in a boy under two years old who had a stem cell transplant for acute myeloid leukemia, so the T cells may come from the graft donor. The source was PBMCs, mostly from graft donor cells, collected 360 days after TCRalphabeta/CD19-depleted stem cell transplant.

In nucleotide form, the sequence is TGCGCCAGCTCCGACAGCTACCCCTCTGGGGCCAACGTCCTGACTTTC. Its amino acids are CASSDSYPSGANVLTF. The sequence is built from TRBV5-1 and TRBJ2-6; a tentative D match to TRBD1 spans 5 bases. V is cut by 7 bases and J by 0 bases, and the space between the germline ends is 14 bases. The germline V gene sets CDR1 to SGHRS and CDR2 to YFSETQ. The cysteine opens and the phenylalanine closes a CDR3 of 16 amino acids. This entry keeps only the CDR3 DNA: 48 bases, framed from base 1.